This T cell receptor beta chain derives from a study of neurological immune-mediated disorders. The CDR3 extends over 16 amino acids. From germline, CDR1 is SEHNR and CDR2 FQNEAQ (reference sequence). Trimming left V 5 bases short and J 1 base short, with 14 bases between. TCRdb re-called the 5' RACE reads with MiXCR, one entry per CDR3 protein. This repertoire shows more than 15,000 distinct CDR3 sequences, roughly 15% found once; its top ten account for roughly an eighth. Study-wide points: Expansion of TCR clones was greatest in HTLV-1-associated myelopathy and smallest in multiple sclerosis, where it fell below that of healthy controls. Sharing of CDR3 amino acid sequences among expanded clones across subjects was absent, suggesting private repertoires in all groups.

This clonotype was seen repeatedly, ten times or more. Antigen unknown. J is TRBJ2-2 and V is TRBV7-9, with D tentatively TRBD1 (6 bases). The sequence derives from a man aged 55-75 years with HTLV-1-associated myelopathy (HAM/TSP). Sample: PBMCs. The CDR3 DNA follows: TGTGCCAGCAGCATGGGACATCAAAAGAACACCGGGGAGCTGTTTTTT. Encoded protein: CASSMGHQKNTGELFF.